This entry lists 19 T cell receptor beta chains sequenced from one sample in a study of shared clonotypes between healthy human individuals. TCRdb's table, derived via immunoSEQ multiplex PCR, lists solely in-frame clones and lacks some. The sample has 650,000 to 800,000 clones, around 70% seen once. Sequenced sample: memory CD4+ T cells sorted from blood. Subset here: CD45RA-negative fraction. The receptors originated from a woman under 40 in good health.

The chain uses TRBV10-1 and TRBJ1-6, with D unclear. Germline CDR1 reads WNHNN; CDR2 reads SYGVQD (reference sequence). Trimming cost V 2 bases and J 7 bases, with 9 bases left between them. The CDR3 runs 14 residues. In DNA, the CDR3 is TGCGCCAGCAGTGAGAATCCCCCGAATTCACCCCTCCACTTT. Its protein is CASSENPPNSPLHF.

The genes are TRBV11-3 and TRBJ2-2; D is undetermined. CDR3 length equals 14 residues. V shed 5 bases and J shed 4 bases, with 11 bases lying between them. Germline V gives CDR1 SGHNT, CDR2 YENEEA. The chain's CDR3 is CASSRASPTGELFF. The CDR3 bases are TGTGCCAGCAGCCGGGCCTCCCCCACCGGGGAGCTGTTTTTT.

This chain connects TRBV5-1 to TRBJ2-3, with D uncertain. Germline CDR1 and CDR2: SGHRS and YFSETQ. The length of the CDR3 is 14 residues. V lost 3 bases, J lost 1 base, and 9 bases lay in between. The CDR3 region is CASSSPLGTDTQYF. The CDR3 nucleotides read TGCGCCAGCAGCTCCCCTCTCGGCACAGATACGCAGTATTTT.

This chain connects TRBV30 to TRBJ1-1; D remains unclear. V gave up 5 bases and J gave up 4 bases, with 14 bases separating them. This CDR3 is 13 amino acids long. Germline CDR1 reads GTSNPN; CDR2 reads SVGIG (reference sequence). The CDR3: CAWEFGVGTEAFF. CDR3 bases: TGTGCCTGGGAGTTCGGGGTAGGCACTGAAGCTTTCTTT. Supplemented by reference TRBV30 and TRBJ1-1, the full variable domain reads SQTIHQWPATLVQPVGSPLSLECTVEGTSNPNLYWYRQAAGRGLQLLFYSVGIGQISSEVPQNLSASRPQDRQFILSSKKLLLSDSGFYLCAWEFGVGTEAFFGQGTRLTVV.

CDR3 amino acids: CASGFPDRAGNTIYF. The CDR3 DNA sequence: TGTGCCAGCGGCTTTCCCGACAGGGCTGGAAACACCATATATTTT. The rearrangement uses TRBV25-1 and TRBJ1-3, with TRBD1 identical over 7 bases. With V trimmed by 8 bases and J by 2 bases, 9 bases remained unmatched. Germline-derived CDR1 and CDR2 are MGHDK and SYGVNS. The CDR3 extends over 15 amino acids. The whole variable domain, filled in from reference TRBV25-1 and TRBJ1-3, reads EADIYQTPRYLVIGTGKKITLECSQTMGHDKMYWYQQDPGMELHLIHYSYGVNSTEKGDLSSESTVSRIRTEHFPLTLESARPSHTSQYLCASGFPDRAGNTIYFGEGSWLTVV.

The V gene is TRBV5-4, the J gene TRBJ1-2, with 8 bases fitting TRBD1. The CDR3 length is 15 residues. The germline gives CDR1 SGHNT, CDR2 YYREEE (reference sequence). Trimming removed 5 bases from V and 4 bases from J; junction bases left unmatched: 10. The CDR3 DNA is TGTGCCAGCAGGGGATCAGGGGGCGGGGGCTATGGCTACACCTTC. Translation: CASRGSGGGGYGYTF.

The table lists this clone with a few counts. The chain recombines TRBV7-6 with TRBJ2-5; 10 bases align to TRBD2. CDR1 is SGHVS, CDR2 FNYEAQ, per germline. With V trimmed by 2 bases and J by 2 bases, 5 bases remained unmatched. This CDR3 is 16 amino acids long. This CDR3 reads CASSLRASGSQETQYF. The CDR3 DNA reads TGTGCCAGCAGCTTAAGGGCTAGCGGGAGTCAAGAGACCCAGTACTTC.

This clone came up many times. The rearrangement uses TRBV7-8 and TRBJ2-3; perhaps D is TRBD1 or TRBD2 (5 bases each). Germline values: CDR1 SGHVS, CDR2 FQNEAQ. Trimming cost V 2 bases and J 6 bases, with 15 bases left between them. There are 15 residues in the CDR3. CDR3 bases: TGTGCCAGCAGCTTAACGGGGCAGGGCCTTGATACGCAGTATTTT. It specifies CASSLTGQGLDTQYF.

V and J are TRBV11-2 and TRBJ1-1; TRBD1 agrees at 9 bases. With 3 bases clipped from V and 2 bases from J, the junction kept 4 bases outside the gene matches. The CDR3 has 15 amino acids. Germline V gene sequence: CDR1 SGHAT, CDR2 FQNNGV. DNA for the CDR3: TGTGCCAGCAGCTTCAGACAGGGGGGTAACACTGAAGCTTTCTTT. This sequence encodes CASSFRQGGNTEAFF.

The chain has TRBV28 and TRBJ2-3, with a tentative D call TRBD2 (5 bases). V was trimmed by 9 bases and J by 2 bases, leaving 12 bases between them. CDR1 and CDR2 from the germline V gene are MDHEN and SYDVKM. This CDR3 has 13 residues. The CDR3 region has the DNA TGTGCCAGTCGGGATGACAACACAGATACGCAGTATTTT. It specifies CASRDDNTDTQYF.

V is TRBV9 and J is TRBJ2-1; 8 bases fit TRBD2. V trimming: 0 bases; J trimming: 0 bases; junction bases outside the gene matches: 8. This CDR3 contains 18 residues. The germline gives CDR1 SGDLS, CDR2 YYNGEE. The CDR3 region has the DNA TGTGCCAGCAGCGTAGCGGGGGGGGCCAGGGCCTCCTACAATGAGCAGTTCTTC. This codes for CASSVAGGARASYNEQFF.

A single count supports this clone. V gene TRBV28 combines with J gene TRBJ1-2; a weak D match, TRBD1 (5 bases). The CDR3 has 16 amino acids. Per the germline V gene, CDR1 is MDHEN and CDR2 is SYDVKM. V lost 3 bases to trimming and J lost 8 bases, with 22 bases between them. In nucleotides, the CDR3 is TGTGCCAGCAGTTTGGACCCTCGACAGTTCTCGGGAGGCTACACCTTC. Amino acids: CASSLDPRQFSGGYTF.

This clone occurred a few times. V and J are TRBV6-1 and TRBJ1-5; D unresolved. Germline V lookup: CDR1 MNHNS, CDR2 SASEGT. Between the trimmed V and J ends, which lost 7 bases and 3 bases, there was a span of 13 bases. The length of the CDR3 is 14 residues. In DNA, the CDR3 is TGTGCCAGCACAACGGGAGGACTCAATCAGCCCCAGCATTTT. Its translation is CASTTGGLNQPQHF.

This chain joins TRBV12-5 and TRBJ2-5; a weak D match, TRBD2 (5 bases). The CDR3 has 20 amino acids. Germline V gene sequence: CDR1 LGHNT, CDR2 FRNRAP. Trimming took 1 base from V and 4 from J, leaving 28 bases between them. The CDR3 DNA follows: TGTGCTAGTGGTTTGGCTTTGGAGGTAAGTATTGGGGTCAAGGGAGAGACCCAGTACTTC. Its protein is CASGLALEVSIGVKGETQYF.

The genes are TRBV23-1 and TRBJ1-3; 7 bases agree with TRBD1. TRBV23-1 carries the ORF label, with uncertain function. The CDR3 length is 16 residues. V dropped 2 bases and J dropped 0; count of bases not matched to a gene: 4. CDR3 amino acids: CASSQRDSSSGNTIYF. The CDR3, as DNA: TGCGCCAGCAGTCAAAGGGACAGCAGCTCTGGAAACACCATATATTTT.

V and J are TRBV4-1 and TRBJ2-1, with D hard to call. There are 14 residues in the CDR3. V was cut by 4 bases and J by 0 bases, with 7 bases left in between. Germline V gives CDR1 MGHRA, CDR2 YSYEKL. The DNA of the CDR3 is TGCGCCAGCAGCCGAGATAGCTCCTACAATGAGCAGTTCTTC. Translation gives CASSRDSSYNEQFF.

J is TRBJ2-1 and V is TRBV2; D tentatively reads TRBD1 or TRBD2 (5 bases each). The V and J ends lost 6 bases and 5 bases respectively, with 17 bases between them. There are 15 residues in the CDR3. The germline gives CDR1 SNHLY, CDR2 FYNNEI. CDR3 sequence: CASRAGTSADNEQFF. The DNA of the CDR3 is TGTGCCAGCAGGGCCGGGACCAGCGCTGACAATGAGCAGTTCTTC.

The chain has TRBV7-2 and TRBJ2-7; the match to TRBD2 covers 11 bases. There are 18 residues in the CDR3. The V and J ends lost 5 bases and 2 bases, in that order; junction bases with no gene match: 14. Germline values: CDR1 SGHTA, CDR2 FQGNSA. The DNA for the CDR3 is TGTGCCAGCAGCCGGAAGAGACTAGCGGGATTGGTCCCCTACGAGCAGTACTTC. Residues: CASSRKRLAGLVPYEQYF.

The J gene is TRBJ2-7, the V gene TRBV4-1; 11 positions agree with TRBD2. There are 14 residues in the CDR3. Germline V gene lookup returns CDR1 MGHRA and CDR2 YSYEKL. Losses at the gene ends were 7 bases for V and 5 bases for J; bases not matched to a gene: 7. CDR3 coding DNA: TGCGCCAGCACCATAGCGGGAGGGCAAAACGAGCAGTACTTC. Encoded protein: CASTIAGGQNEQYF.